This TCR beta chain was retrieved from a study of human T cells and chemical hapten exposure. TCRdb reprocessed the RACE reads via MiXCR and lists one record per CDR3 protein. The sample lists just over 70,000 distinct CDR3 sequences, over 8.5% occurring once. The time point: patch test 3, about 24 weeks after DPC sensitization. Indicated treatment: therapeutic diphenylcyclopropenone sensitization with weekly scalp DPC. In this sample, this clonotype turned up a few times. Its target is not known. General study findings and limits: After DPC sensitization, TCRs above 1 in 1000 frequency showed no change.

The sample consisted of whole blood, taken in connection with sensitization to the hapten diphenylcyclopropenone (DPC). This clonotype was sampled from a woman in her forties or fifties with alopecia areata. Some clones in this sample may be carry-over from other donors' samples.

The CDR3 DNA follows: TGTGCCAGCAGCTCTCCGGGACCCAGCACAGATACGCAGTATTTT. It translates to CASSSPGPSTDTQYF. This rearrangement joins TRBV5-6 to TRBJ2-3; tentatively, D is TRBD1 or TRBD2 (5 bases each). V dropped 3 bases and J dropped 0 bases, with 11 bases sitting between them. In germline, CDR1 is SGHDT, CDR2 YYEEEE. The CDR3 totals 15 residues.